Presented here are 16 T cell receptor beta chains from one specimen sequenced in a study of T cells in Graves' hyperthyroidism and ophthalmopathy. RNA transcripts served as the template for amplifying TCR beta CDR3 regions. First-round RT-PCR of the TCR CDR3 relied on the HTBI primer set. TCRdb called the multiplex PCR reads again in MiXCR, with one record for every CDR3 protein. The data show about 330,000 distinct CDR3 sequences, roughly 15% seen once. The sequenced sample consisted of blood. The receptors here all came from a woman in her 40s with Graves' ophthalmopathy.

The chain has TRBV3-1 and TRBJ2-1; TRBD2 matches 9 bases. The CDR3 consists of 15 residues. CDR1 and CDR2 (germline): LGHDT, YNNKEL (reference sequence). Trimming cost V 3 bases and J 7 bases; bases outside gene matches: 7. This chain's CDR3 is CASSQSSGIWNEQFF. The CDR3 DNA sequence: TGTGCCAGCAGCCAGTCTAGCGGGATATGGAATGAGCAGTTCTTC.

This clonotype was picked up many times. The rearrangement uses TRBV5-4 and TRBJ1-2; TRBD1 is a possible D gene (6 bases). Germline CDR1 and CDR2: SGHNT and YYREEE (reference sequence). Between the trimmed V and J ends, which lost 3 bases and 4 bases, there was a span of 16 bases. This CDR3 has 15 residues. The CDR3 here is CASSYDRSPSYGYTF. The CDR3 region has the DNA TGTGCCAGCAGCTACGACAGGAGTCCGTCCTATGGCTACACCTTC. The full variable domain, its missing parts supplied by reference TRBV5-4 and TRBJ1-2, is ETGVTQSPTHLIKTRGQQVTLRCSSQSGHNTVSWYQQALGQGPQFIFQYYREEENGRGNFPPRFSGLQFPNYSSELNVNALELDDSALYLCASSYDRSPSYGYTFGSGTRLTVV.

This clonotype was seen ten or more times. The chain recombines TRBV15 with TRBJ1-4; D is unresolved. This CDR3 is 16 amino acids long. Trimming shortened V by 3 bases and J by 5 bases, and 16 bases separated the two germline ends. Germline V gene sequence: CDR1 LNHNV, CDR2 YYDKDF (reference sequence). CDR3 in DNA: TGTGCCACCAGCAGCGAGGAGGATCTGTTGAATGAAAAACTGTTTTTT. Protein: CATSSEEDLLNEKLFF. The whole variable domain, filled in from reference TRBV15 and TRBJ1-4, reads DAMVIQNPRYQVTQFGKPVTLSCSQTLNHNVMYWYQQKSSQAPKLLFHYYDKDFNNEADTPDNFQSRRPNTSFCFLDIRSPGLGDTAMYLCATSSEEDLLNEKLFFGSGTQLSVL.

The sample holds many counts of this clonotype. The chain's CDR3 is CASSPAGASGYNEQFF. The CDR3 DNA reads TGTGCCAGCAGTCCAGCCGGGGCTAGCGGTTACAATGAGCAGTTCTTC. This rearrangement joins TRBV28 to TRBJ2-1; 7 bases are a match to TRBD2. V trimming: 5 bases; J trimming: 4 bases; junction bases outside the gene matches: 11. Germline V lookup: CDR1 MDHEN, CDR2 SYDVKM. This CDR3 is 16 amino acids long.

The table lists this clonotype with a few counts. A read error is possible here, since a much larger clone lies one base away. J is TRBJ2-1 and V is TRBV13; D tentatively fits TRBD1 or TRBD2 (5 bases each). The CDR3 consists of 15 residues. Germline assignment: CDR1 PRHDT and CDR2 FYEKMQ (reference sequence). V was cut by 5 bases and J by 11 bases, with 22 bases left in between. For the CDR3, the DNA is TGTGCCAGCAGCGGTCGGGTGAGGGGTGGCCGGAAGCAGTTCTTC. Its protein is CASSGRVRGGRKQFF.

In this sample, this clonotype turned up many times. This chain uses TRBV5-5 with TRBJ2-5; maybe TRBD1 (5 bases). The CDR3 covers 15 residues. CDR1 is SGHKS, CDR2 YYEKEE, per germline (reference sequence). V lost 3 bases, J lost 1 base, and 13 bases lay in between. The CDR3 sequence: CASSSESTVQETQYF. As DNA, the CDR3 is TGTGCCAGCAGCTCTGAATCGACAGTCCAAGAGACCCAGTACTTC.

In its sample, this clonotype was seen a few times. The CDR3 loop is CSASRLAGASREQYF. The CDR3 DNA follows: TGCAGTGCTAGCAGACTAGCGGGAGCCTCTAGGGAGCAGTACTTC. This sequence joins TRBV20-1 and TRBJ2-7, with 12 bases lining up with TRBD2. This CDR3 is built from 15 residues. CDR1 is DFQATT, CDR2 SNEGSKA, per germline (reference sequence). V lost 3 bases and J lost 7; bases outside the gene matches: 10.

The V gene is TRBV5-1, the J gene TRBJ2-7; tentatively, D is TRBD2 (5 bases). Germline lookup yields CDR1 SGHRS and CDR2 YFSETQ. Trimming stripped 4 bases from V and 5 bases from J, with 19 bases between. The CDR3 spans 15 residues. The CDR3 protein is CASSVTGLPGDEQYF. In DNA, the CDR3 is TGCGCCAGCAGCGTTACTGGCCTACCCGGGGACGAGCAGTACTTC.

The gene calls are TRBV20-1 and TRBJ1-6, with D maybe TRBD1 (6 bases). Germline V CDR1 and CDR2: DFQATT, SNEGSKA (reference sequence). The CDR3 has 14 residues. The V end was cut by 6 bases, the J end by 5 bases, with 14 bases between. The CDR3 DNA is TGCAGTGCAATTGGGGGCAGTGATAATTCACCCCTCCACTTT. Its protein is CSAIGGSDNSPLHF.

This clonotype came up many times. V gene TRBV28 combines with J gene TRBJ2-1; 9 nucleotides align to TRBD2. The CDR3 consists of 15 residues. CDR1 and CDR2 (germline): MDHEN, SYDVKM. Trimming at V came to 3 bases and at J to 3 bases, leaving 3 bases not matched to a gene. The CDR3 sequence is CASSFQAGGYNEQFF. The CDR3, as DNA: TGTGCCAGCAGTTTTCAAGCGGGAGGCTACAATGAGCAGTTCTTC. The variable domain in full, with the rest retrieved from reference TRBV28 and TRBJ2-1, is DVKVTQSSRYLVKRTGEKVFLECVQDMDHENMFWYRQDPGLGLRLIYFSYDVKMKEKGDIPEGYSVSREKKERFSLILESASTNQTSMYLCASSFQAGGYNEQFFGPGTRLTVL.

This clonotype was found many times. V and J are TRBV20-1 and TRBJ2-1; D assignment may be TRBD1 or TRBD2 (5 bases each). This CDR3 contains 12 residues. V was cut by 6 bases and J by 7 bases, with 13 bases left in between. CDR1 DFQATT and CDR2 SNEGSKA come from the germline V gene (reference sequence). The CDR3 DNA sequence: TGCAGTGCCGAGCAGGGACCGAATGAGCAGTTCTTC. Protein: CSAEQGPNEQFF.

This clonotype was observed a handful of times. This chain joins TRBV24-1 and TRBJ1-2; a possible D gene is TRBD1 (5 bases). The CDR3 is 11 residues long. Trimming took off 9 bases at V and 8 bases at J, with 12 bases between the two ends. Germline loops: CDR1 KGHDR, CDR2 SFDVKD. CDR3 in amino acids: CATSGTKGYTF. CDR3 in DNA: TGTGCCACCTCAGGGACTAAGGGCTACACCTTC.

This clonotype has a count of ten or more. This chain links TRBV6-1 with TRBJ1-5; D is ambiguous. The CDR3 sequence is 14 residues long. The V and J ends lost 2 bases and 3 bases respectively, with 8 bases between them. CDR1 is MNHNS and CDR2 is SASEGT in the germline V gene. The DNA of the CDR3 is TGTGCCAGCAGTGAAAGGACGCCCAATCAGCCCCAGCATTTT. The encoded protein is CASSERTPNQPQHF.

The gene calls are TRBV10-3 and TRBJ2-7; 9 nucleotides match TRBD1. Germline V gene lookup returns CDR1 ENHRY and CDR2 SYGVKD. The CDR3 extends over 14 amino acids. V was clipped by 6 bases and J by 5 bases; unmatched bases: 8. The CDR3 sequence: CAIRTGTGNNEQYF. CDR3 bases: TGTGCCATCAGGACCGGGACAGGGAACAACGAGCAGTACTTC.

The rearrangement links TRBV7-6 to TRBJ2-2; TRBD2 aligns across 15 bases. V lost 3 bases to trimming and J lost 7 bases; unmatched junction nucleotides: 9. This CDR3 contains 18 residues. Germline V gene lookup returns CDR1 SGHVS and CDR2 FNYEAQ. The CDR3, as DNA: TGTGCCAGCAGCTTTAGGACTAGCGGGGGGGGCCGGCGCGGGGAGCTGTTTTTT. It codes for CASSFRTSGGGRRGELFF.

The gene calls are TRBV20-1 and TRBJ1-2, with unresolved D. Deletions cut 1 base from V and 1 base from J, with 7 bases between. Germline-derived CDR1 and CDR2 are DFQATT and SNEGSKA (reference sequence). The CDR3 extends over 13 amino acids. CDR3 coding DNA: TGCAGTGCTAGAGGGACCTTTAACTATGGCTACACCTTC. Protein sequence: CSARGTFNYGYTF.